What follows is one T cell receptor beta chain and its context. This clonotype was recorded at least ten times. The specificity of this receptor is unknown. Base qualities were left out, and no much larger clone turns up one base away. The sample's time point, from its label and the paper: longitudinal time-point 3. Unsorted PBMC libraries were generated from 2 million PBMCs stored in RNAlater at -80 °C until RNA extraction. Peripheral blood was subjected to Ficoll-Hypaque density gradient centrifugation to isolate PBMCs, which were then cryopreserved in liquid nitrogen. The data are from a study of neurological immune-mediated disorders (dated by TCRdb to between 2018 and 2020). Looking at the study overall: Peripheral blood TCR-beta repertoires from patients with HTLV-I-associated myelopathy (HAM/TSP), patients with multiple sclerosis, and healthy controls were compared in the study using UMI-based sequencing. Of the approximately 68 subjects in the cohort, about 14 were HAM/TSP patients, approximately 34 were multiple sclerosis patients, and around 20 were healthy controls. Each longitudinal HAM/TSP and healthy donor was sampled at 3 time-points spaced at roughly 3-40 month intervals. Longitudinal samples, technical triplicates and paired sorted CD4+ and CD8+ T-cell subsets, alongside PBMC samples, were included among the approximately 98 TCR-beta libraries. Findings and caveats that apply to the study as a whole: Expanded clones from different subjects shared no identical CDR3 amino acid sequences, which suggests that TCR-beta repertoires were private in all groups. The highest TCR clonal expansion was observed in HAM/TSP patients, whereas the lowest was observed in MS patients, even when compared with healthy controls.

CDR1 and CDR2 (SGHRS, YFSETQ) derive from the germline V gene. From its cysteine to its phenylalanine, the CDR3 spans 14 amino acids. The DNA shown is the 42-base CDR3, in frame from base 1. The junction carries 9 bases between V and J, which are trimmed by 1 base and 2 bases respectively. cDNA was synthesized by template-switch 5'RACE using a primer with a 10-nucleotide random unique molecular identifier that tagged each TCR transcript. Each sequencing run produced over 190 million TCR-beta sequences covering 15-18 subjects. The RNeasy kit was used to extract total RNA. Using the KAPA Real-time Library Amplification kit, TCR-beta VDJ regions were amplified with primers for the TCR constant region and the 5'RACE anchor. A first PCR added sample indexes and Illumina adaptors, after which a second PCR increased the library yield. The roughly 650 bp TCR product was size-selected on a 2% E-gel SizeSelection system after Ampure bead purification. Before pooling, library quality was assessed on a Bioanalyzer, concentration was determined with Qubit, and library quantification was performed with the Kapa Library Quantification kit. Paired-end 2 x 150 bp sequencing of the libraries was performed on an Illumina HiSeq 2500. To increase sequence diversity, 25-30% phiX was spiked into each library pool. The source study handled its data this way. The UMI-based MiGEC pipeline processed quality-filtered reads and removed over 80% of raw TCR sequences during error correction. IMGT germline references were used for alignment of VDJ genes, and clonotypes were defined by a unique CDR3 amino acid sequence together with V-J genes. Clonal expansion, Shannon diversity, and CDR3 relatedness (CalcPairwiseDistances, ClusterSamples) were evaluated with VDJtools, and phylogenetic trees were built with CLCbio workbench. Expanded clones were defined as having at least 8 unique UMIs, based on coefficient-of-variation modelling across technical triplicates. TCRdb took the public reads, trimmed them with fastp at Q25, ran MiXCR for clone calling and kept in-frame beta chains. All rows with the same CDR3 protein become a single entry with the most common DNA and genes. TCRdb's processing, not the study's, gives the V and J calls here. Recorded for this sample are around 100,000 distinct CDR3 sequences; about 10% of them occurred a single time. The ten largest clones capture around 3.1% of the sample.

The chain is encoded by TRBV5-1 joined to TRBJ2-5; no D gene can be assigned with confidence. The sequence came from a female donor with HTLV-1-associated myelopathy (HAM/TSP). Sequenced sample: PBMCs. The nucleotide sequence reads TGCGCCAGCAGCTTGAATCCTAGTCAAGAGACCCAGTACTTC. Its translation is CASSLNPSQETQYF.